The rows below give T cell receptor beta chains drawn from one sample of a study of blood T cells in healthy people across ages. In TCRdb, the 5' RACE reads were re-called with MiXCR into one record per CDR3 protein. The sample carries around 940,000 distinct CDR3 sequences, about 51% recorded once. The sequenced sample consisted of blood. The origin of the receptors is a woman aged 55 to 70 in good health. Each CDR3 is given with its conserved first and last residue. Each record gives: CDR3 protein, V gene, J gene, CDR3 length.

CASSLGPGSSYEQYF	TRBV7-2	TRBJ2-7	15
CSVGGPNQPQHF	TRBV29-1	TRBJ1-5	12
CASSLLRQEKRGAFF	TRBV7-3	TRBJ1-1	15
CASSRDRRPSSDTQYF	TRBV4-1	TRBJ2-3	16
CASRTGTHEQYF	TRBV28	TRBJ2-7	12
CASSYGTGVVTNEKLFF	TRBV6-6	TRBJ1-4	17
CASSSREHFGEGQDTDTQYF	TRBV5-5	TRBJ2-3	20
CATSRKSSFGQYF	TRBV15	TRBJ2-7	13
CAISTGGYTEAFF	TRBV10-3	TRBJ1-1	13
CASSFGQGLVPFQAPTNEKLFF	TRBV27	TRBJ1-4	22
CASSGLLAGRRYF	TRBV12-3/TRBV12-4	TRBJ2-3	13
CATSDPGTGKGQYF	TRBV24-1	TRBJ2-4	14
CASSRRLRGDTQYF	TRBV7-2	TRBJ2-3	14
CSASLGEGKLFF	TRBV20-1	TRBJ1-4	12
CASNGGRATDTQYF	TRBV11-2	TRBJ2-3	14
CAWREGYNQPQHF	TRBV30	TRBJ1-5	13
CASSPRGAPSSYEQYF	TRBV18	NA	16
CASSGAHPPYGQYF	TRBV28	TRBJ2-4	14